The 10 T cell receptor beta chains reported below all come from one sample, sequenced in a study of blood T cell repertoires in COVID-19. Using immunoSEQ multiplex PCR, the repertoire was profiled, and TCRdb retains in-frame clones only, with some absent. The sample yields tens of thousands of clones, 60% to 80% seen once. Material for sequencing was peripheral blood. The receptors here all came from a man between 65 and 85 years old with COVID-19, enrolled during active disease.

The genes are TRBV6-5 and TRBJ1-2, with 7 nucleotides matching TRBD1. With 6 bases clipped from V and 4 bases from J, the junction kept 5 bases outside the gene matches. Germline V gene data show CDR1 as MNHEY and CDR2 as SVGAGI. The length of the CDR3 is 13 residues. The CDR3 loop reads CASSERQGYGYTF. DNA for the CDR3: TGTGCCAGCAGCGAGAGACAGGGCTATGGCTACACCTTC.

V usage is TRBV28 and J usage is TRBJ1-1; weak D call: TRBD1 (5 bases). V was pared by 5 bases and J by 10 bases, with 14 bases between. The germline gives CDR1 MDHEN, CDR2 SYDVKM. CDR3 length: 12 amino acids. The CDR3 DNA is TGTGCCAGCAGTCAGGGTGGGAATCGAGCTTTCTTT. This codes for CASSQGGNRAFF.

This chain connects TRBV28 to TRBJ1-6, with D maybe TRBD1 (5 bases). Germline V gene sequence: CDR1 MDHEN, CDR2 SYDVKM. Trimming pared 10 bases from V and 7 bases from J, leaving 14 bases between. This CDR3 spans 13 amino acids. CDR3 protein: CATRGVRNSPLHF. In DNA form, the CDR3 reads TGTGCCACCCGGGGGGTGAGGAATTCACCCCTCCACTTT.

The chain links TRBV5-1 to TRBJ1-1; D might be TRBD1 (6 bases). Germline loops: CDR1 SGHRS, CDR2 YFSETQ. Trimming removed 2 bases at V and 0 bases at J, with 8 bases between. The CDR3 extends over 14 amino acids. The CDR3 spells CASSLGDMNTEAFF. CDR3 DNA: TGCGCCAGCAGCTTAGGGGACATGAACACTGAAGCTTTCTTT.

V gene TRBV10-3 combines with J gene TRBJ1-4; TRBD1 aligns across 8 bases. J lost 3 bases, V lost 0 bases, and 0 bases had no gene match. The germline V gene encodes CDR1 ENHRY and CDR2 SYGVKD. The CDR3 has 15 amino acids. CDR3 bases: TGTGCCATCAGTGAGTCGACAGGGGCTAATGAAAAACTGTTTTTT. Translated: CAISESTGANEKLFF.

This sequence joins TRBV19 and TRBJ1-3; D not resolved. In germline, CDR1 is LNHDA, CDR2 SQIVND (reference sequence). The CDR3 covers 15 residues. V lost 2 bases, J lost 3 bases, and 11 bases lay in between. The CDR3 bases are TGTGCCAGTAGTATAATAGCGGGTTTTGGAAACACCATATATTTT. Protein sequence: CASSIIAGFGNTIYF.

The chain uses TRBV7-2 and TRBJ1-5; TRBD1 is a possible D gene (5 bases). This CDR3 contains 14 residues. Germline V gene data show CDR1 as SGHTA and CDR2 as FQGNSA. Trimming removed 6 bases at V and 3 bases at J, with 12 bases between. For the CDR3, the DNA is TGTGCCAGCAGTTACTCAGGGTCCAATCAGCCCCAGCATTTT. Protein: CASSYSGSNQPQHF.

This clone was seen only a few times. This rearrangement joins TRBV12-5 to TRBJ1-2; D ambiguous. This CDR3 region has 14 residues. The germline CDR1 and CDR2 sequences are LGHNT and FRNRAP. V was trimmed by 11 bases and J by 4 bases, leaving 20 bases between them. The CDR3 sequence: CAPPFEAQTYGYTF. In nucleotides, the CDR3 is TGTGCTCCACCCTTTGAAGCACAGACCTATGGCTACACCTTC.

This clone was detected only once. The gene calls are TRBV27 and TRBJ1-2; TRBD1 aligns across 10 bases. Trimming took 3 bases from V and 3 from J; bases not matched to a gene: 4. This CDR3 region has 15 residues. CDR1 is MNHEY, CDR2 SMNVEV, per germline (reference sequence). The CDR3 spells CASSFRQGADYGYTF. The DNA for the CDR3 is TGTGCCAGCAGTTTTCGACAGGGGGCTGACTATGGCTACACCTTC.

V gene TRBV5-5 combines with J gene TRBJ2-7; possibly TRBD2 for D (7 bases). Trimming stripped 4 bases from V and 0 bases from J, with 14 bases between. Germline CDR1 and CDR2: SGHKS and YYEKEE (reference sequence). The CDR3 consists of 15 residues. CDR3 nucleotides: TGTGCCAGCAGCCCGAGGGGGGGCTCCTCCTACGAGCAGTACTTC. Protein product: CASSPRGGSSYEQYF.